What follows is one TCR beta chain and its context. Antigen specificity is unknown. This sample also contains other DNA sequences that code for the same CDR3. CD45RO-negative cells were positively selected for CCR7, leaving out terminally differentiated effector memory CD45RA+ cells. The data derive from a study of shared clonotypes between healthy human individuals. Findings and limits, study-wide: Rarefaction showed sorted-subset sequencing was incomplete despite large depth.

The table came from immunoSEQ multiplex PCR; TCRdb's copy has only in-frame clones and leaves some out. The top ten hold under 2% of the sample, which has approximately 2,200,000 clones, 93% seen once. Per the germline V gene, CDR1 is MNHEY and CDR2 is SVGAGI. CDR3 length equals 14 residues. Trimming took off 6 bases at V and 1 base at J, with 12 bases between the two ends. This chain joins TRBV6-5 and TRBJ1-1; D is ambiguous. The TCR sequence derives from a man younger than 30 in good health. Some clones in this sample may be carry-over from other donors' samples. The sequenced sample was naive CD8+ T cells from PBMCs. The CDR3 here is CASSLTGRNTEAFF. CDR3 coding DNA: TGTGCCAGCAGCCTCACCGGCCGGAACACTGAAGCTTTCTTT.